These 3 T cell receptor beta chains were all obtained from the same sample, sequenced in a study of TIL therapy for anti-PD-1-resistant metastatic lung cancer. Noted time point: pre-treatment sample, taken before nivolumab and TIL therapy. Pleural nodules or supraclavicular lymph nodes made up most of the excised metastases sampled. The immunoSEQ assay was v3. Produced via immunoSEQ multiplex PCR; TCRdb's table is partial and in-frame only. Among approximately 97,000 clones listed, about two thirds were seen once. Sequencing used tumor tissue, obtained at baseline. The source is a person aged 30 to 80 with non-small cell lung cancer.

The table lists this clone with a few counts. The chain is built from TRBV30 and TRBJ1-6; D call uncertain. The length of the CDR3 is 11 residues. The germline CDR1 and CDR2 sequences are GTSNPN and SVGIG (reference sequence). V was clipped by 0 bases and J by 7 bases, with 1 base between them. Here the CDR3 reads CAWSVNSPLHF. CDR3 sequence (DNA): TGTGCCTGGAGTGTAAATTCACCCCTCCACTTT.

In its sample, this clone was seen a few times. The V and J genes are TRBV28 and TRBJ2-1; 12 nucleotides align to TRBD2. J gave up 6 bases and V 6 bases, and 18 bases lay outside the gene matches. Germline values: CDR1 MDHEN, CDR2 SYDVKM. The CDR3 runs to 19 residues. The CDR3: CASSPALAGGGVLGNEQFF. In nucleotides, the CDR3 is TGTGCCAGCAGCCCGGCGCTAGCGGGAGGGGGGGTCCTTGGCAATGAGCAGTTCTTC.

This clone appeared a few times. The chain employs TRBV10-1 and TRBJ2-7; 7 nucleotides align to TRBD2. With 6 bases clipped from V and 4 bases from J, the junction kept 3 bases outside the gene matches. The CDR3 loop spans 12 amino acids. The germline gives CDR1 WNHNN, CDR2 SYGVQD (reference sequence). The CDR3 DNA follows: TGCGCCAGCAGGGGGGGGGTATACGAGCAGTACTTC. Its translation is CASRGGVYEQYF.